Listed below are T cell receptor beta chains from one sample, sequenced in a study of blood T cell repertoires in COVID-19. Assay: immunoSEQ multiplex PCR; the TCRdb copy retains only in-frame clones and omits some. The sample includes around 81,000 clones, around 80% of them seen just once. The source material was peripheral blood. All receptors come from a human donor in a cohort sampled during active COVID-19. Both conserved end residues are part of each CDR3.

V	J	CDR3
TRBV11-2	TRBJ2-7	CASSAPLTSGASYEQYF
TRBV6-5	TRBJ2-2	CASSPRTGNTGELFF
TRBV7-8	TRBJ1-1	CASKEGGLNTEAFF
TRBV6-5	TRBJ1-5	CASSGTYNGQPQHF
TRBV15	TRBJ1-2	CATSRGDRGEGYTF
TRBV2	TRBJ2-1	CASRAGGTRNNEQFF
TRBV9	TRBJ1-4	CASSPLGQGSGKLFF
TRBV20-1	TRBJ2-2	CSAEGQGELFF
TRBV16	TRBJ2-3	CASSHPGQVRGTDTQYF
TRBV2	TRBJ2-7	CASSDPPTAQAF
TRBV19	TRBJ2-2	CASKDRNTGELFF
TRBV15	TRBJ2-2	CATSRDRYRGAGELFF
TRBV28	TRBJ1-2	CASSLNGQILLYGYTF
TRBV4-2	TRBJ2-1	CASSPEGAADNEQFF
TRBV9	TRBJ2-3	CASSVAGRGGGTDTQYF
TRBV10-3	TRBJ2-3	CAISESELAGARDTQYF
TRBV10-3	TRBJ1-1	CAISESRGNTEAFF
TRBV5-6	TRBJ2-5	CASSFTQDGETQYF
TRBV6-5	TRBJ1-1	CASRRLGVNTEAFF
TRBV5-1	TRBJ1-6	CASSLAQTRGNSPLHF
TRBV18	TRBJ1-2	CASSPSVPNYGYTF
TRBV5-5	TRBJ1-2	CASSPVQGSYGYTF
TRBV6-1	TRBJ1-3	CASSEAGSGNTIYF
TRBV4-1	TRBJ1-1	CASTPGGRRNTEAFF
TRBV28	TRBJ1-1	CASSHRVAEAFF
TRBV12-3/TRBV12-4	TRBJ1-2	CASSRGIGYGYTF
TRBV5-1	TRBJ2-3	CASRGLGVADTQYF
TRBV18	TRBJ2-3	CASSQTATDTQYF
TRBV15	TRBJ2-1	CATRLAGPDPEQFF
TRBV7-9	TRBJ1-5	CASSGPGQGANQPQHF
TRBV6-5	TRBJ1-3	CASSRTSGNTIYF
TRBV19	TRBJ2-2	CASRGTGGTGELFF
TRBV27	TRBJ1-2	CASSLSAGVNTGYTF
TRBV6-2/TRBV6-3	TRBJ1-1	CASSYETLNTEAFF
TRBV3-1/TRBV3-2	TRBJ2-1	CASSFDRGGDYNEQFF
TRBV5-6	TRBJ1-1	CASSLWGAETNTEAFF
TRBV9	TRBJ1-2	CASSGMRDGYTF
TRBV19	TRBJ1-3	CASSQSGNTIYF
TRBV6-5	TRBJ1-1	CASRVHMNTEAFF
TRBV5-1	TRBJ2-2	CASSPWGTGQERTGELFF
TRBV4-2	TRBJ1-3	CASSHGDRVSGNTIYF